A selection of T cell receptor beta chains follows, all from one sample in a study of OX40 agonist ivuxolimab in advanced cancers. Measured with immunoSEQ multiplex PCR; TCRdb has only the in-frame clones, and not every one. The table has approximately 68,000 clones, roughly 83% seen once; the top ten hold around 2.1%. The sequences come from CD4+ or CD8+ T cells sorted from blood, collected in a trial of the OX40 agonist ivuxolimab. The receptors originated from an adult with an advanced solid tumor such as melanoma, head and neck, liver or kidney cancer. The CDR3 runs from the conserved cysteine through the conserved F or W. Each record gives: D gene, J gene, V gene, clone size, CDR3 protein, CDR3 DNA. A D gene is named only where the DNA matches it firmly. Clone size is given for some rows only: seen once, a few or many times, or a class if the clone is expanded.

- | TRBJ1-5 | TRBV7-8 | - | CASSLREGRNQPQHF | TGTGCCAGCAGCTTAAGGGAGGGCCGCAATCAGCCCCAGCATTTT
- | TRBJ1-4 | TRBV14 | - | CASSLSGIGLFF | TGTGCCAGCAGCCTGTCGGGCATCGGACTGTTTTTT
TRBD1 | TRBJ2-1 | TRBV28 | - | CASSFAGQGNNEQFF | TGTGCCAGCAGTTTTGCGGGACAGGGTAACAATGAGCAGTTCTTC
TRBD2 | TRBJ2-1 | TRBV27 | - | CASSPRTSGRYNEQFF | TGTGCCAGCAGTCCGAGGACTAGCGGGAGGTACAATGAGCAGTTCTTC
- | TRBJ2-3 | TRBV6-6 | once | CASSYLGDTQYF | TGTGCCAGCAGTTATCTAGGAGATACGCAGTATTTT
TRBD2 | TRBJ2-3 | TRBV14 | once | CASSQVRDYTDTQYF | TGTGCCAGCAGCCAAGTCCGGGACTACACAGATACGCAGTATTTT
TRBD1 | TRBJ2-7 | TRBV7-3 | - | CASSQGTGPSYEQYF | TGTGCCAGCAGCCAAGGGACAGGGCCCTCCTACGAGCAGTACTTC
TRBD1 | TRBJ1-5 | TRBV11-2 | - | CASSLNPGGDQPQHF | TGTGCCAGCAGCTTAAATCCAGGGGGCGATCAGCCCCAGCATTTT
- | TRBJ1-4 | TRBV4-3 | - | CASSPLPARGIEKLFF | TGCGCCAGCAGCCCATTACCGGCCCGGGGGATTGAAAAACTGTTTTTT
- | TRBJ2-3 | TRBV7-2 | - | CASSYRLRVTDTQYF | TGTGCCAGCAGCTACCGACTGAGGGTCACAGATACGCAGTATTTT
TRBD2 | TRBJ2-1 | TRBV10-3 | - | CAISEPGLAGLEQFF | TGTGCCATCAGTGAACCGGGACTAGCGGGGCTTGAGCAGTTCTTC
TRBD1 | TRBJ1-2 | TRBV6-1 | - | CASSGVSGQDYGYTF | TGTGCCAGCAGTGGGGTTTCGGGACAGGACTATGGCTACACCTTC
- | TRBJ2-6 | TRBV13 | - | CASSPGLWDTDSGANVLTF | TGTGCCAGCAGCCCCGGCCTCTGGGACACCGACTCTGGGGCCAACGTCCTGACTTTC
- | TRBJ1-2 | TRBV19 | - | CASTPIPGQRGYTF | TGTGCCAGTACCCCGATACCGGGACAACGAGGCTACACCTTC
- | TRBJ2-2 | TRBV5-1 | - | CASVSGTATGELFF | TGCGCCAGCGTTTCCGGGACTGCAACCGGGGAGCTGTTTTTT
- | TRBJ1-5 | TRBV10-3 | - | CAISAFNQPQHF | TGTGCCATCAGCGCCTTCAATCAGCCCCAGCATTTT
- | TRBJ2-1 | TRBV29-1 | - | CSVPGNEQFF | TGCAGCGTACCCGGGAATGAGCAGTTCTTC
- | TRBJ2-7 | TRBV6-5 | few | CASRLTGIHEQYF | TGTGCCAGCAGGCTCACAGGGATCCACGAGCAGTACTTC
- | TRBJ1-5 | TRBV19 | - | CASSMAPGRGVQPQHF | TGTGCCAGTAGTATGGCTCCGGGGAGGGGAGTCCAGCCCCAGCATTTT
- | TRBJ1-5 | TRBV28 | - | CASSPMGGNQPQHF | TGTGCCAGCAGTCCCATGGGGGGGAATCAGCCCCAGCATTTT
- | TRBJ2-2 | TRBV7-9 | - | CASARYANTGELFF | TGTGCCAGCGCTCGATATGCGAACACCGGGGAGCTGTTTTTT
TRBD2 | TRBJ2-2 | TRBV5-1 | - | CASSLRLAENTGELFF | TGCGCCAGCAGCTTGAGACTAGCGGAAAACACCGGGGAGCTGTTTTTT
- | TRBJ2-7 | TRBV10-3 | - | CAIALRSDEQYF | TGTGCCATCGCCTTACGGTCGGACGAGCAGTACTTC
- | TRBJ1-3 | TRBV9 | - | CASSVGISGNTIYF | TGTGCCAGCAGCGTAGGGATTTCTGGAAACACCATATATTTT
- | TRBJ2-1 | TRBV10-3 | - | CAISGTGSSYNEQFF | TGTGCCATCAGTGGTACAGGGAGCTCCTACAATGAGCAGTTCTTC
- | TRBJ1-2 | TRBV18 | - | CASSPDRSSYGYTF | TGTGCCAGCTCACCCGACAGGAGCTCCTATGGCTACACCTTC
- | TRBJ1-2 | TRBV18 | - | CASSAVRERADSPGRGYTF | TGTGCCAGCTCAGCCGTGAGGGAAAGAGCGGACTCCCCGGGGAGAGGCTACACCTTC
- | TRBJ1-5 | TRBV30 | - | CAWSGSGFQPQHF | TGTGCCTGGAGTGGGTCAGGTTTCCAGCCCCAGCATTTT
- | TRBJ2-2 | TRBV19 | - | CASRLGRGFGELFF | TGTGCCAGTAGGCTTGGACGGGGTTTCGGGGAGCTGTTTTTT
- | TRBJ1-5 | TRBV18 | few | CASSPDVHQPQHF | TGTGCCAGCTCACCGGACGTGCATCAGCCCCAGCATTTT
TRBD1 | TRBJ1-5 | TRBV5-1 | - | CASSLDGQDNQPQHF | TGCGCCAGCAGCTTGGATGGACAGGACAATCAGCCCCAGCATTTT
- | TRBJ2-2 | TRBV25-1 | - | CASSLQGPGELFF | TGTGCCAGCAGTCTTCAGGGCCCCGGGGAGCTGTTTTTT
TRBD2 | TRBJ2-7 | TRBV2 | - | CASSELVSGSGEQYF | TGTGCCAGCAGTGAATTGGTTAGCGGGAGCGGCGAGCAGTACTTC
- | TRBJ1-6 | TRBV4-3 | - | CASSQDYGNSPLHF | TGCGCCAGCAGCCAAGATTACGGGAATTCACCCCTCCACTTT
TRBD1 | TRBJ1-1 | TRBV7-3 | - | CASSRDRGNRYTEAFF | TGTGCCAGCAGCCGGGACAGGGGTAATAGGTACACTGAAGCTTTCTTT
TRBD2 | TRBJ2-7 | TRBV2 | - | CASSKAGGPLYEQYF | TGTGCCAGCAGCAAAGCGGGAGGACCCCTCTACGAGCAGTACTTC
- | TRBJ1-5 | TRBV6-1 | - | CASSDSMGGGQPQHF | TGTGCCAGCAGTGACTCAATGGGGGGAGGTCAGCCCCAGCATTTT
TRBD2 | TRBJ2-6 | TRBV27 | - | CASSLNREGVARSGANVLTF | TGTGCCAGCAGTTTAAATCGGGAGGGGGTGGCCAGGTCTGGGGCCAACGTCCTGACTTTC
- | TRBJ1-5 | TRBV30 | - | CAWSLRGLYNQPQHF | TGTGCCTGGAGTTTAAGGGGCCTCTACAATCAGCCCCAGCATTTT
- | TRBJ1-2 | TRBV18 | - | CASSPRGELRNYGYTF | TGTGCCAGCTCCCCCCGGGGGGAGCTGCGGAACTATGGCTACACCTTC
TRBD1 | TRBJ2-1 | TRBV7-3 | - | CASSASGGLYGEQFF | TGTGCCAGCAGCGCTTCAGGGGGCCTATACGGTGAGCAGTTCTTC
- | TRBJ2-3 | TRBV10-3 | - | CAISDPGGQTDTQYF | TGTGCCATCAGTGACCCCGGGGGGCAGACAGATACGCAGTATTTT
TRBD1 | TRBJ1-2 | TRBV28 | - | CASRRQGAPGGYTF | TGTGCCAGCAGGCGACAGGGGGCCCCGGGGGGCTACACCTTC
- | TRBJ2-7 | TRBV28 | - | CASSSGLWEQYF | TGTGCCAGCAGTTCGGGTTTGTGGGAGCAGTACTTC
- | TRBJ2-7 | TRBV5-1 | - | CASSLSSVFYEQYF | TGCGCCAGCAGCTTGTCTAGTGTCTTCTACGAGCAGTACTTC
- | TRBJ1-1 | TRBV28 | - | CASSGTAVSGSTEAFF | TGTGCCAGCAGCGGTACCGCCGTGAGCGGGTCCACTGAAGCTTTCTTT
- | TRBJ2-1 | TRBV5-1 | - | CASSLETSSDEQFF | TGCGCCAGCAGCCTGGAGACTAGTTCAGATGAGCAGTTCTTC
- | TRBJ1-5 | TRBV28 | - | CASISVGSQPQHF | TGTGCCAGCATCTCGGTGGGAAGTCAGCCCCAGCATTTT
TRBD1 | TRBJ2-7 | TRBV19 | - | CASRPDRGSYEQYF | TGTGCCAGTAGACCAGACAGGGGCTCCTACGAGCAGTACTTC
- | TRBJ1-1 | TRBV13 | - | CASSLSLPTGNTEAFF | TGTGCCAGCAGCTTGTCATTGCCGACGGGGAACACTGAAGCTTTCTTT
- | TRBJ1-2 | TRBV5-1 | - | CASSLDLTKLSYTF | TGCGCCAGCAGCTTGGATCTGACAAAGCTGAGCTACACCTTC
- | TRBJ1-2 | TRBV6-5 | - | CASNTGQNYGYTF | TGTGCCAGCAATACCGGACAGAACTATGGCTACACCTTC
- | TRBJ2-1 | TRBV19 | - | CASTSDGLIYNEQFF | TGTGCCAGTACCTCTGACGGGCTGATCTACAATGAGCAGTTCTTC